This TCR beta chain emerged from a study of shared clonotypes between healthy human individuals. J gave up 4 bases and V 7 bases, and 12 bases lay outside the gene matches. This CDR3 has 15 residues. Per the germline V gene, CDR1 is LNHDA and CDR2 is SQIVND (reference sequence). Positive CCR7 selection of CD45RO-negative cells yielded the naive CD8 cells, and terminally differentiated effector memory CD45RA+ cells were excluded. This clone occurred a few times. TCRdb's table, derived via immunoSEQ multiplex PCR, lists solely in-frame clones and lacks some. The sample has about 820,000 clones, around 92% seen once.

The TCR comes from a man aged 25-45 years in good health. The V and J genes are TRBV19 and TRBJ1-2; 7 bases align to TRBD1. The sequencing sample was made of naive CD8+ T cells sorted from blood. The DNA for the CDR3 is TGTGCCAGTAACCCCTCAGGGGGTTTCGCCTATGGCTACACCTTC. The encoded protein is CASNPSGGFAYGYTF.